What follows is one T cell receptor beta chain and its context. Its antigen remains unidentified. This sample is part of a study of T cell responses to AZD1222 COVID-19 vaccine. The study's findings and limits: Of the AZD1222 recipients, only 5 or 6 were seropositive at baseline. The reported proportion of spike-specific TCRs targeting unmutated variant regions was nearly half. Donors skewed white British and female; clonal diversity was possibly underestimated.

Second doses were pooled across both intervals (about 4 or about 12 weeks). Here immunoSEQ multiplex PCR was the method, and the copy in TCRdb shows in-frame clones only, minus some. Here the sample spans about 110,000 clones, around 88% being singletons. The source of this sequence is an adult who received the AZD1222 COVID-19 vaccine. The material was peripheral blood, obtained 28 days after the second AZD1222 dose.

Here the CDR3 reads CASSPTATNEKLFF. CDR3 nucleotide sequence: TGTGCCAGCTCACCGACAGCAACTAATGAAAAACTGTTTTTT. The chain is built from TRBV18 and TRBJ1-4, with TRBD1 as a possible D gene (5 bases). CDR1 KGHSH and CDR2 LQKENI come from the germline V gene. The V gene lost 3 bases and the J gene lost 0 bases, with 5 bases spanning the gap. The CDR3 is made up of 14 amino acids.